In this sample, the clone carrying this T cell receptor (beta chain) turned up many times. The antigen remains undetermined. With a much larger clone just one base away, this may be a read error. Amplification of TCR alpha and beta CDR3 regions from RNA used iRepertoire nested multiplex PCR. MiXCR was run by TCRdb on the multiplex PCR reads, yielding one entry per CDR3 protein. The data contain around 20,000 distinct CDR3 sequences, 20% to 25% of them singletons. This sample was included in a study of glioma-infiltrating T cells. Regarding the study as a whole: Tissue-blood divergence was below expectation in non-neoplastic patients, above in gliomas.

This CDR3 comprises 14 residues. Germline CDR1 is SGHTA and CDR2 is FQGNSA. This sequence joins TRBV7-2 and TRBJ2-3; TRBD2 matches at 7 bases. Sequenced sample: glioma tissue, nonneoplastic brain tissue, or PBMCs (not recorded which). This TCR was sampled from a human donor with low-grade glioma or glioblastoma, undergoing nonglioma brain surgery, or in good health (not recorded which). The CDR3 nucleotides read TGTGCCCGCAGCTTAGCGGGTAGTCAAGATACGCAGTATTTT. Translated: CARSLAGSQDTQYF.